This paragraph covers one T cell receptor (beta chain) sequence. The antigen remains undetermined. Profiling relied on immunoSEQ multiplex PCR, and the TCRdb table lists in-frame clones only, not all of them. The sample lists 6,700 or so clones, approximately 61% occurring once. The record originates from a study of immune cell composition in non-small cell lung cancer. The study, taken as a whole, reports: Adenocarcinomas with higher top tumour-associated clone frequency had more reactive TILs.

Normal lung was taken at the farthest possible site, at least 3 cm from tumour. The V gene's germline CDR1 is SGHNT and CDR2 YENEEA. The CDR3 is made up of 17 amino acids. Trimming cost V 4 bases and J 4 bases; bases outside gene matches: 13. The origin of this receptor is a human donor with non-small cell lung cancer. The rearrangement links TRBV11-3 to TRBJ2-3, with 8 bases identical to TRBD2. The sample was non-adjacent lung tissue. This chain's CDR3 is CASSSGTRNQGPDTQYF. The CDR3 coding sequence is TGTGCCAGCAGCTCCGGGACTAGAAACCAGGGCCCAGATACGCAGTATTTT.